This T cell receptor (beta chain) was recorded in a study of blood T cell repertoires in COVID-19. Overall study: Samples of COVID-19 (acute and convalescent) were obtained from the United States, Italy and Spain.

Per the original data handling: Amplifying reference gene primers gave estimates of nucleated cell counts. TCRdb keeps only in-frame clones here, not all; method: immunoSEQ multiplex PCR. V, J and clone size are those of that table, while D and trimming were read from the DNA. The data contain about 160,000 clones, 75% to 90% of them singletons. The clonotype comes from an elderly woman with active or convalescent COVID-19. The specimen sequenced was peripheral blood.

The CDR3 region is CASSPGGWAQETQYF. The DNA for the CDR3 is TGTGCCAGCAGTCCAGGGGGCTGGGCTCAAGAGACCCAGTACTTC. The chain couples TRBV6-5 to TRBJ2-5; 8 bases are a match to TRBD1. The CDR3 contains 15 residues. The germline V gene has CDR1 MNHEY and CDR2 SVGAGI. Trimming cost V 5 bases and J 2 bases; bases outside gene matches: 7.